This T cell receptor (beta chain) derives from a study of blood T cell repertoires in COVID-19. The V end lost 5 bases, the J end lost 3 bases, and 16 bases lay between the germline ends. This CDR3 is built from 16 residues. In germline, CDR1 is LGHNT, CDR2 FRNRAP. The table came from immunoSEQ multiplex PCR; TCRdb's copy has only in-frame clones and leaves some out. There are approximately 300,000 clones in the sample; around 83% occur only once, and 1.2% lies in the top ten. This clone came up a few times. The chain combines TRBV12-5 with TRBJ2-2; D perhaps matches TRBD1 (6 bases). This clonotype was sampled from a woman aged 45-59 years with acute or convalescent COVID-19. The sample taken for sequencing was peripheral blood. In DNA, the CDR3 is TGTGCTAGTGGTCCTGACAGGAACCTGTACACCGGGGAGCTGTTTTTT. Amino acid sequence: CASGPDRNLYTGELFF.